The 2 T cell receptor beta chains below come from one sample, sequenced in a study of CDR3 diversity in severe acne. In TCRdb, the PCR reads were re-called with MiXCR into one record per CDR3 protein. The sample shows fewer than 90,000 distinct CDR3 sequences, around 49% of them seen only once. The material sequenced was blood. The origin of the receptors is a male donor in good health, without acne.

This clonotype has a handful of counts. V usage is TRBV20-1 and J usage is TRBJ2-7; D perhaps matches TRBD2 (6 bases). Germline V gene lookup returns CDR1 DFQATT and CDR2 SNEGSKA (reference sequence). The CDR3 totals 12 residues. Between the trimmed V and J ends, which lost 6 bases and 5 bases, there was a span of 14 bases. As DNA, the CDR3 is TGCAGTGCAACCCGGGAGACGGACGAGCAGTACTTC. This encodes CSATRETDEQYF.

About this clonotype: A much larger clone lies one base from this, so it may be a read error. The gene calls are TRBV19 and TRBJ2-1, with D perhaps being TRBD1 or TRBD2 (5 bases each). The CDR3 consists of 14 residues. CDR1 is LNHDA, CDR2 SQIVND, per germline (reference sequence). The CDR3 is CTSRLGRTYNEQFF. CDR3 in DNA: TGTACCAGTAGGCTGGGACGGACGTACAATGAGCAGTTCTTC.